The present T cell receptor beta chain was sequenced within a study of immune heterogeneity within non-small cell lung tumors. Background on the study: Of the tumors, several were squamous cell, approximately 10 non-squamous, and 1 not otherwise specified.

This clonotype was counted at least ten times. As yet, its antigen is unknown. Regarding the study as a whole: Higher local tumor mutational burden went with moderately higher local T-cell clonality, R around 0.35. Individual patients had largely distinct high-frequency T-cell receptor beta clonotypes.

Amplifying TCR beta CDR3 involved multiplex PCR carried out with 32 V and 13 J primers. TCRdb analysed the multiplex PCR reads with MiXCR anew, one entry per CDR3 protein. The data hold about 10,000 distinct CDR3 sequences, with about 17% observed a single time. Germline V lookup: CDR1 DFQATT, CDR2 SNEGSKA (reference sequence). The CDR3 contains 16 residues. Template material for each sample was 600 ng of bulk tumor genomic DNA. The authors collected several far-apart biopsies from each primary tumor during surgery. Untreated, newly diagnosed non-small cell lung cancer patients underwent curative surgery.

The chain has TRBV20-1 and TRBJ2-5, with 8 bases identical to TRBD1. Sequenced material: lung tumor tissue. This receptor was taken from a man aged 35 to 55 with non-small cell lung cancer. CDR3 in DNA: TGCAGCCCCGCACGGTTTGGCAGGGGGCTAGGAGAGACCCAGTACTTC. Translating it yields CSPARFGRGLGETQYF.